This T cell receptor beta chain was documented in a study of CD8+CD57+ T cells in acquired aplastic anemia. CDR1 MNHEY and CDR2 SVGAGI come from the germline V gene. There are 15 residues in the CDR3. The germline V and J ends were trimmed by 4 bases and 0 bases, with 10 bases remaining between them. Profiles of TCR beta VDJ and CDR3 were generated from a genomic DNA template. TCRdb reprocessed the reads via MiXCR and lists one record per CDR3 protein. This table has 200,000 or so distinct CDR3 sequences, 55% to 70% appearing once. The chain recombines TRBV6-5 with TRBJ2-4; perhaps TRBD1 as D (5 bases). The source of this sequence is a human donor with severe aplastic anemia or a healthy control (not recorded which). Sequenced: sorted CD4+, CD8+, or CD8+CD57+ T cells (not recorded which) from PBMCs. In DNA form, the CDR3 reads TGTGCCAGCAGTTTGACAGCGATAGCCAAAAACATTCAGTACTTC. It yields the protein CASSLTAIAKNIQYF.